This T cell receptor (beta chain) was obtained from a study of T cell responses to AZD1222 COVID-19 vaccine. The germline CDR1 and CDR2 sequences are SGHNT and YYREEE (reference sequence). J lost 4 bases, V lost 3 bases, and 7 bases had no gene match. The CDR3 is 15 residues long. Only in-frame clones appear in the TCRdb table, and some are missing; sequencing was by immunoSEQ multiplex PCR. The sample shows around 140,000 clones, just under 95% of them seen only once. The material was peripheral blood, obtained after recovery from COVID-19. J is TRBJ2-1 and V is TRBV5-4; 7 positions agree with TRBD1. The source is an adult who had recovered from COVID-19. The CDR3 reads CASSSGPGGYNEQFF. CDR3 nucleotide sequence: TGTGCCAGCAGCTCGGGGCCAGGGGGATACAATGAGCAGTTCTTC.